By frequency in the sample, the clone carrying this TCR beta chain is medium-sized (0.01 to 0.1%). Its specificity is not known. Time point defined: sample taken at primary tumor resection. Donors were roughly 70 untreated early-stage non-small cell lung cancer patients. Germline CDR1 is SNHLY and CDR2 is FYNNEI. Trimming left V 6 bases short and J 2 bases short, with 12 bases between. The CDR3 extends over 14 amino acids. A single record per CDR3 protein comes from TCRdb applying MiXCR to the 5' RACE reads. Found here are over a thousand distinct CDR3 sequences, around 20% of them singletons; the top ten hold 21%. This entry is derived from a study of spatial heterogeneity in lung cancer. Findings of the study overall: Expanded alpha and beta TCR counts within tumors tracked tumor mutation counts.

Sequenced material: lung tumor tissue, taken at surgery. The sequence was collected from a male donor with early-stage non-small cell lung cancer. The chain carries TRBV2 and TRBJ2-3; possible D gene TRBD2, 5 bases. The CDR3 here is CASRKAENTDTQYF. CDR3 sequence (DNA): TGTGCCAGCAGGAAAGCGGAGAACACAGATACGCAGTATTTT.